What follows are 8 T cell receptor beta chains derived from one specimen sequenced in a study of T cell responses to AZD1222 COVID-19 vaccine. Assay: immunoSEQ multiplex PCR; the TCRdb copy retains only in-frame clones and omits some. The repertoire consists of some 100,000 clones, with about 93% occurring once and the leading ten covering 1.5% to 2%. Sequenced here: peripheral blood, sampled on day 0 of AZD1222 vaccination. These TCRs come from an adult in good health.

As to this clone: This sample also contains other DNA sequences that code for the same CDR3. The J gene is TRBJ1-5, the V gene TRBV28, with 10 bases fitting TRBD1. Germline CDR1 and CDR2: MDHEN and SYDVKM. The CDR3 is made up of 15 amino acids. The V and J ends lost 3 bases and 6 bases, in that order; junction bases with no gene match: 5. The CDR3 is CASSLRQGAFQPQHF. CDR3 nucleotide sequence: TGTGCCAGCAGTTTGCGACAGGGGGCTTTTCAGCCCCAGCATTTT. Full variable domain (rest looked up from reference TRBV28 and TRBJ1-5): DVKVTQSSRYLVKRTGEKVFLECVQDMDHENMFWYRQDPGLGLRLIYFSYDVKMKEKGDIPEGYSVSREKKERFSLILESASTNQTSMYLCASSLRQGAFQPQHFGDGTRLSIL.

The chain joins TRBV28 to TRBJ1-1; possibly TRBD1 for D (6 bases). The CDR3 spans 15 residues. Trimming removed 5 bases at V and 0 bases at J, with 13 bases between. Per germline, CDR1 MDHEN and CDR2 SYDVKM. In DNA, the CDR3 is TGTGCCAGCAGTCCACCTACAGGGATGAACACTGAAGCTTTCTTT. It encodes CASSPPTGMNTEAFF.

The chain links TRBV28 to TRBJ1-1; 11 bases map to TRBD1. CDR3 size: 15 residues. Germline V gives CDR1 MDHEN, CDR2 SYDVKM. V was pared by 5 bases and J by 5 bases, with 7 bases of the junction left unmatched. The CDR3 DNA reads TGTGCCAGCAGTCCCGGCGGGACAGGGGGGACTGAAGCTTTCTTT. Its protein is CASSPGGTGGTEAFF.

The chain links TRBV3-1 (or the pseudogene TRBV3-2) to TRBJ2-1; the D is unclear. Germline assignment: CDR1 LGHDT and CDR2 YNNKEL (reference sequence). There are 16 residues in the CDR3. Trimming shortened V by 0 bases and J by 1 base, and 10 bases separated the two germline ends. CDR3 residues: CASSQDLRDSYNEQFF. The CDR3 nucleotides are TGTGCCAGCAGCCAAGATTTAAGGGATTCCTACAATGAGCAGTTCTTC.

The rearrangement uses TRBV11-2 and TRBJ1-1, with D possibly TRBD1 on 5 matching bases. Germline V gene lookup returns CDR1 SGHAT and CDR2 FQNNGV. The ends were cut back, 4 bases at V and 0 bases at J, with 12 bases in the middle. This CDR3 is built from 15 residues. CDR3 in amino acids: CASSSLRAMNTEAFF. The CDR3 region has the DNA TGTGCCAGCAGCTCCCTCAGGGCGATGAACACTGAAGCTTTCTTT.

The rearrangement uses TRBV4-1 and TRBJ1-1; unclear D gene. Per germline, CDR1 MGHRA and CDR2 YSYEKL. This CDR3 is built from 14 residues. Trimming left V 2 bases short and J 1 base short, with 8 bases between. CDR3 in amino acids: CASSQKGRNTEAFF. For the CDR3, the DNA is TGCGCCAGCAGCCAAAAGGGAAGGAACACTGAAGCTTTCTTT.

The chain joins TRBV7-2 to TRBJ1-5, with 8 positions matching TRBD1. V dropped 2 bases and J dropped 3; count of bases not matched to a gene: 3. This CDR3 has 15 amino acids. Germline V gene lookup returns CDR1 SGHTA and CDR2 FQGNSA. Written as DNA, the CDR3 is TGTGCCAGCAGCTTAAGGACAGGGCACAATCAGCCCCAGCATTTT. Translated, it gives CASSLRTGHNQPQHF.

This chain joins TRBV24-1 and TRBJ1-1; no clear D. CDR3 length: 14 amino acids. V was pared by 0 bases and J by 1 base, with 5 bases between. Per the germline V gene, CDR1 is KGHDR and CDR2 is SFDVKD. In DNA, the CDR3 is TGTGCCACCAGTGATTTGATAAGGAACACTGAAGCTTTCTTT. Amino acids: CATSDLIRNTEAFF.